These 30 T cell receptor beta chains were sequenced from one sample in a study of cytomegalovirus exposure and HLA in healthy donors. The PCR had 60 Vbeta and 13 Jbeta primers. Generated by immunoSEQ multiplex PCR, the TCRdb table keeps only in-frame clones and is missing some. The sample contains about 120,000 clones, roughly 82% of which appear only once. Material for sequencing was PBMCs. These receptors were obtained from a man aged 18 to 29 in good health and CMV-seropositive.

The chain joins TRBV19 to TRBJ1-4; D gene unclear. The CDR3 has 13 amino acids. CDR1 is LNHDA, CDR2 SQIVND, per germline (reference sequence). The ends were cut back, 5 bases at V and 0 bases at J, with 4 bases in the middle. The CDR3 loop is CASSLATNEKLFF. The CDR3 bases are TGTGCCAGTAGTCTCGCAACTAATGAAAAACTGTTTTTT.

The V call is TRBV28, the J call TRBJ1-1; TRBD1 agrees at 7 bases. The germline V gene has CDR1 MDHEN and CDR2 SYDVKM. The CDR3 consists of 13 residues. Trimming removed 6 bases from V and 6 bases from J; junction bases left unmatched: 7. In DNA form, the CDR3 reads TGTGCCAGCAGCTCACAGGGGAAGGCTGAAGCTTTCTTT. Translating gives CASSSQGKAEAFF.

This chain joins TRBV7-8 and TRBJ1-2; a possible D gene is TRBD1 (5 bases). Trimming removed 0 bases from V and 5 bases from J, with 16 bases in between. Germline V CDR1 and CDR2: SGHVS, FQNEAQ. The CDR3 loop spans 16 amino acids. CDR3: CASSLASGTGGYGYTF. The CDR3 nucleotides read TGTGCCAGCAGCTTAGCTTCGGGAACGGGGGGTTATGGCTACACCTTC. Full variable domain (outside the CDR3, taken from reference TRBV7-8 and TRBJ1-2): GAGVSQSPRYKVAKRGQDVALRCDPISGHVSLFWYQQALGQGPEFLTYFQNEAQLDKSGLPSDRFFAERPEGSVSTLKIQRTQQEDSAVYLCASSLASGTGGYGYTFGSGTRLTVV.

CDR3 loop: CASSQEAFSNQPQHF. For the CDR3, the DNA is TGTGCCAGCAGCCAGGAGGCCTTCAGCAATCAGCCCCAGCATTTT. The genes are TRBV6-5 and TRBJ1-5; D unresolved. The V gene lost 6 bases and the J gene lost 1 base, with 13 bases spanning the gap. CDR3 length: 15 amino acids. Germline loops: CDR1 MNHEY, CDR2 SVGAGI.

This chain links TRBV9 with TRBJ2-3; 7 bases fit TRBD1. Germline lookup yields CDR1 SGDLS and CDR2 YYNGEE. Losses at the gene ends were 3 bases for V and 2 bases for J; bases not matched to a gene: 6. This CDR3 spans 15 amino acids. The CDR3 here is CASSARTGDTDTQYF. The DNA of the CDR3 is TGTGCCAGCAGCGCAAGGACAGGAGACACAGATACGCAGTATTTT.

The chain couples TRBV14 to TRBJ2-5; D is unclear. Trimming took off 3 bases at V and 3 bases at J, with 5 bases between the two ends. This CDR3 spans 12 amino acids. Germline values: CDR1 SGHDN, CDR2 FVKESK. The CDR3 coding sequence is TGTGCCAGCAGCCATCAGAAAGAGACCCAGTACTTC. This gives the protein CASSHQKETQYF.

The chain couples TRBV19 to TRBJ1-5; D is ambiguous. The V gene's germline CDR1 is LNHDA and CDR2 SQIVND (reference sequence). This CDR3 is 14 amino acids long. V was trimmed by 2 bases and J by 0 bases, leaving 5 bases between them. CDR3 protein: CASSILYSNQPQHF. The CDR3 nucleotides are TGTGCCAGTAGTATACTATATAGCAATCAGCCCCAGCATTTT.

This clone was seen just once. V is TRBV11-2 and J is TRBJ2-3; D is unresolved. Germline V gene data show CDR1 as SGHAT and CDR2 as FQNNGV. V lost 5 bases to trimming and J lost 6 bases, with 15 bases between them. The CDR3 covers 14 residues. CDR3 bases: TGTGCCAGCAGCCAGAGGCCATATGGTGATACGCAGTATTTT. This sequence encodes CASSQRPYGDTQYF. The full variable domain, with the rest looked up from reference TRBV11-2 and TRBJ2-3, is EAGVAQSPRYKIIEKRQSVAFWCNPISGHATLYWYQQILGQGPKLLIQFQNNGVVDDSQLPKDRFSAERLKGVDSTLKIQPAKLEDSAVYLCASSQRPYGDTQYFGPGTRLTVL.

This chain links TRBV5-1 with TRBJ1-1, with a weak D call TRBD1 (6 bases). CDR1 is SGHRS and CDR2 is YFSETQ in the germline V gene. V was trimmed by 0 bases and J by 4 bases, leaving 10 bases between them. The CDR3 consists of 14 residues. The CDR3 nucleotides read TGCGCCAGCAGCTTGGACAGGGCGACCACTGAAGCTTTCTTT. Its protein product is CASSLDRATTEAFF.

This clone was detected only a few times. The rearrangement links TRBV19 to TRBJ2-5; D is unclear. The J call may be in error: the DNA end matches TRBJ2-7 better. The CDR3 has 15 amino acids. Germline V lookup: CDR1 LNHDA, CDR2 SQIVND (reference sequence). CDR3 protein: CASSSRTALGHEQYF. Here the CDR3 DNA reads TGTGCCAGTAGTAGTCGTACCGCCCTTGGACACGAGCAGTACTTC.

CDR3 in amino acids: CASSPGGAYNEQFF. The DNA of the CDR3 is TGTGCCAGCTCACCGGGGGGGGCCTACAATGAGCAGTTCTTC. This chain links TRBV18 with TRBJ2-1, with TRBD2 matching over 7 bases. Germline V lookup: CDR1 KGHSH, CDR2 LQKENI. V lost 3 bases and J lost 2; bases outside the gene matches: 1. The CDR3 has 14 amino acids.

V is TRBV7-8 and J is TRBJ2-2; D unclear. Germline CDR1 and CDR2: SGHVS and FQNEAQ. The CDR3 contains 14 residues. V lost 3 bases and J 2 bases, leaving 7 bases between the germline ends. The CDR3, as DNA: TGTGCCAGCAGCTTTACAGATAACACCGGGGAGCTGTTTTTT. Protein: CASSFTDNTGELFF.

The chain combines TRBV6-5 with TRBJ1-1, with a weak D call TRBD1 (5 bases). Germline-derived CDR1 and CDR2 are MNHEY and SVGAGI. The V end lost 2 bases, the J end lost 4 bases, and 14 bases lay between the germline ends. The CDR3 is 15 amino acids. The CDR3 nucleotides are TGTGCCAGCAGTTACCTCAGGGCTGTAGGCACTGAAGCTTTCTTT. This sequence encodes CASSYLRAVGTEAFF.

The chain combines TRBV19 with TRBJ1-6, with TRBD1 as a possible D gene (6 bases). The germline CDR1 and CDR2 sequences are LNHDA and SQIVND (reference sequence). The CDR3 is 15 residues long. Trimming took off 7 bases at V and 7 bases at J, with 17 bases between the two ends. In DNA, the CDR3 is TGTGCCAGTAATATGGACAGACCTGGAAATTCACCCCTCCACTTT. This gives the protein CASNMDRPGNSPLHF.

The rearrangement joins TRBV28 to TRBJ2-7; the match to TRBD1 covers 7 bases. The CDR3 is 14 residues long. Germline V gene sequence: CDR1 MDHEN, CDR2 SYDVKM. Losses at the gene ends were 2 bases for V and 2 bases for J; bases not matched to a gene: 3. The DNA of the CDR3 is TGTGCCAGCAGTTTACACGGGACAGCCTACGAGCAGTACTTC. This sequence encodes CASSLHGTAYEQYF.

CDR3 protein: CSTTDRDGYTF. CDR3 DNA sequence: TGCAGTACCACGGACAGGGATGGCTACACCTTC. The rearrangement uses TRBV20-1 and TRBJ1-2, with TRBD1 matching 8 bases. Trimming removed 8 bases from V and 6 bases from J; junction bases left unmatched: 5. Per the germline V gene, CDR1 is DFQATT and CDR2 is SNEGSKA (reference sequence). CDR3 length equals 11 residues.

J is TRBJ2-3 and V is TRBV13; 7 bases map to TRBD2. Germline V gives CDR1 PRHDT, CDR2 FYEKMQ (reference sequence). Trimming removed 1 base from V and 2 bases from J; junction bases left unmatched: 3. The CDR3 covers 15 residues. CDR3 bases: TGTGCCAGCAGCTTAGAGCGGGGTGACACAGATACGCAGTATTTT. Its protein product is CASSLERGDTDTQYF.

This clone has a single count. The chain recombines TRBV18 with TRBJ1-1; 8 bases line up with TRBD1. Trimming at V came to 6 bases and at J to 4 bases, leaving 4 bases not matched to a gene. The CDR3 is made up of 13 amino acids. Germline-derived CDR1 and CDR2 are KGHSH and LQKENI. In nucleotides, the CDR3 is TGTGCCAGCTCGCTAGACAGGGGCACTGAAGCTTTCTTT. Amino acids: CASSLDRGTEAFF.

A remark on this clone: The germline gene is not matched at one end of the junction; a read error may be the cause. The V call is TRBV10-3, the J call TRBJ2-6, with a possible D match to TRBD1 (5 bases). Germline loops: CDR1 ENHRY, CDR2 SYGVKD. This CDR3 spans 17 amino acids. CDR3 protein: CAISELSYTSGANGLTF. The CDR3 DNA reads as TGTGCCATCAGTGAGTTAAGTTATACCTCTGGGGCCAACGGCCTGACTTTC.

V is TRBV19 and J is TRBJ2-3, with D possibly matching TRBD2 (6 bases). Trimming removed 4 bases from V and 7 bases from J, with 18 bases in between. CDR1 is LNHDA, CDR2 SQIVND, per germline (reference sequence). CDR3 size: 15 residues. The CDR3 here is CASSKYGGTLNTQYF. Here the CDR3 DNA reads TGTGCCAGTAGTAAGTATGGCGGGACCTTAAATACGCAGTATTTT. Drawing the rest from reference TRBV19 and TRBJ2-3, the complete variable domain is DGGITQSPKYLFRKEGQNVTLSCEQNLNHDAMYWYRQDPGQGLRLIYYSQIVNDFQKGDIAEGYSVSREKKESFPLTVTSAQKNPTAFYLCASSKYGGTLNTQYFGPGTRLTVL.

J is TRBJ1-1 and V is TRBV7-2; 8 bases are shared with TRBD1. V shed 2 bases, J shed 4 bases, and the junction held 6 bases outside the gene matches. Germline loops: CDR1 SGHTA, CDR2 FQGNSA. The CDR3 is 15 residues long. The CDR3 DNA sequence: TGTGCCAGCAGCTTACAAGGACAGGGCGTCACTGAAGCTTTCTTT. This sequence encodes CASSLQGQGVTEAFF.

The rearrangement links TRBV7-8 to TRBJ2-3, with a tentative D call TRBD2 (5 bases). The V gene lost 4 bases and the J gene lost 4 bases, with 12 bases spanning the gap. The CDR3 is made up of 14 amino acids. Looked up from germline, CDR1 is SGHVS and CDR2 is FQNEAQ. The CDR3 here is CASSSRAFADTQYF. CDR3 DNA sequence: TGTGCCAGCAGCTCGCGGGCCTTCGCAGATACGCAGTATTTT. The variable domain in full, with the rest retrieved from reference TRBV7-8 and TRBJ2-3, is GAGVSQSPRYKVAKRGQDVALRCDPISGHVSLFWYQQALGQGPEFLTYFQNEAQLDKSGLPSDRFFAERPEGSVSTLKIQRTQQEDSAVYLCASSSRAFADTQYFGPGTRLTVL.

The sample holds a few counts of this clone. The CDR3 bases are TGTGCCAGCAGCCGCCTCGCCGGTGCAACTAATGAAAAACTGTTTTTT. This codes for CASSRLAGATNEKLFF. V and J are TRBV5-5 and TRBJ1-4, with D uncertain. The V gene's germline CDR1 is SGHKS and CDR2 YYEKEE (reference sequence). The CDR3 has 16 amino acids. V was trimmed by 4 bases and J by 0 bases, leaving 13 bases between them.

This clone was seen a single time. V and J are TRBV28 and TRBJ1-1; 7 nucleotides match TRBD1. The CDR3 has 14 residues. From germline, CDR1 is MDHEN and CDR2 SYDVKM. The V gene end was trimmed by 4 bases and the J gene end by 5 bases; junction bases not matched to a gene: 7. The CDR3 region has the DNA TGTGCCAGCAGTTATCAGGGGGAATGGACTGAAGCTTTCTTT. Encoded protein: CASSYQGEWTEAFF.

The chain couples TRBV7-2 to TRBJ1-1, with D hard to call. In germline, CDR1 is SGHTA, CDR2 FQGNSA. The CDR3 covers 14 residues. Between the trimmed V and J ends, which lost 5 bases and 3 bases, there was a span of 13 bases. The CDR3 coding sequence is TGTGCCAGCAGCCCATGGACTGGGGACACTGAAGCTTTCTTT. The encoded protein is CASSPWTGDTEAFF.

As DNA, the CDR3 is TGCAGCGTTGTTCACAGGGGTCCCTACAATGAGCAGTTCTTC. Translation: CSVVHRGPYNEQFF. This chain joins TRBV29-1 and TRBJ2-1; 7 bases map to TRBD1. Germline trimming cut 4 bases from V and 2 bases from J; bases unmatched to any gene: 5. This CDR3 comprises 14 residues. Germline V lookup: CDR1 SQVTM, CDR2 ANQGSEA.

This clone appeared a single time. CDR3 amino acids: CASSQELGDSSYEQYF. The CDR3 region has the DNA TGTGCCAGCAGCCAAGAGTTAGGGGACAGCTCCTACGAGCAGTACTTC. The chain couples TRBV4-2 to TRBJ2-7, with 7 positions matching TRBD1. The CDR3 is made up of 16 amino acids. Unmatched junction bases numbered 5, after V lost 0 bases and J lost 0 bases. Germline-derived CDR1 and CDR2 are LGHNA and YNFKEQ.

The chain is built from TRBV29-1 and TRBJ2-7, with 13 bases identical to TRBD2. The CDR3 totals 17 residues. The germline V gene encodes CDR1 SQVTM and CDR2 ANQGSEA. V trimming: 0 bases; J trimming: 4 bases; junction bases outside the gene matches: 9. The DNA of the CDR3 is TGCAGCGTTGAAGATGCCGGACTAGCGGGAGATGTTTACGAGCAGTACTTC. The encoded protein is CSVEDAGLAGDVYEQYF.

The rearrangement joins TRBV30 to TRBJ1-5; TRBD1 matches at 8 bases. Losses at the gene ends were 2 bases for V and 6 bases for J; bases not matched to a gene: 6. CDR3 length: 14 amino acids. Looked up from germline, CDR1 is GTSNPN and CDR2 is SVGIG (reference sequence). CDR3 coding DNA: TGTGCCTGGAGTTTGAGACAGGGGTTTCAGCCCCAGCATTTT. Protein sequence: CAWSLRQGFQPQHF.

The CDR3 nucleotides are TGTGCCAGCAGTGAAGCTAAGGACAGGGGGGCTAGGGCTGGGGCCAACGTCCTGACTTTC. Translation: CASSEAKDRGARAGANVLTF. The V gene is TRBV6-1, the J gene TRBJ2-6; 10 bases line up with TRBD1. Unmatched junction bases numbered 10, after V lost 0 bases and J lost 2 bases. Germline V gene sequence: CDR1 MNHNS, CDR2 SASEGT. CDR3 size: 20 residues.